The 4 T cell receptor beta chains presented below share a single source sample, sequenced in a study of blood T cell repertoires in COVID-19. TCRdb keeps only in-frame clones here, not all; method: immunoSEQ multiplex PCR. Among some 150,000 clones, 85% were seen once, and the ten largest hold about 3.2%. Sequenced input: peripheral blood. The receptors shown here come from a woman in her thirties or forties with active or convalescent COVID-19.

The rearrangement uses TRBV7-2 and TRBJ1-3; perhaps TRBD1 as D (5 bases). The CDR3 is 12 amino acids. Germline V gene sequence: CDR1 SGHTA, CDR2 FQGNSA. The V and J ends lost 5 bases and 10 bases respectively, with 12 bases between them. The CDR3 region is CASSHGGGTIYF. The CDR3 DNA reads as TGTGCCAGCAGCCACGGGGGGGGGACCATATATTTT.

This clone appeared a few times. The chain is built from TRBV7-2 and TRBJ2-1; TRBD2 matches at 14 bases. The CDR3 consists of 16 residues. Germline V CDR1 and CDR2: SGHTA, FQGNSA. The V and J ends lost 4 bases and 10 bases, in that order; junction bases with no gene match: 9. The DNA for the CDR3 is TGTGCCAGCAGCTCAAGGACTAGCGGGGGGCGTGGGGAGCAGTTCTTC. It codes for CASSSRTSGGRGEQFF.

By share, this clone ranks as medium-sized. The chain carries TRBV5-5 and TRBJ1-2; 10 nucleotides line up with TRBD1. This CDR3 has 16 residues. Germline CDR1 SGHKS, CDR2 YYEKEE (reference sequence). J gave up 3 bases and V 5 bases, and 10 bases lay outside the gene matches. This CDR3 is CASSDTGTGDYYGYTF. CDR3 in DNA: TGTGCCAGCAGTGACACCGGGACAGGGGACTACTATGGCTACACCTTC.

The gene calls are TRBV6-2 or TRBV6-3 and TRBJ1-5; the D gene is possibly TRBD1 (5 bases). The germline V gene has CDR1 MNHEY and CDR2 SVGEGT. This CDR3 region has 16 residues. The V end lost 0 bases, the J end lost 6 bases, and 15 bases lay between the germline ends. CDR3 coding DNA: TGTGCCAGCAGTTACTCGAGAGTCCAGGGAAGTCAGCCCCAGCATTTT. Encoded protein: CASSYSRVQGSQPQHF.